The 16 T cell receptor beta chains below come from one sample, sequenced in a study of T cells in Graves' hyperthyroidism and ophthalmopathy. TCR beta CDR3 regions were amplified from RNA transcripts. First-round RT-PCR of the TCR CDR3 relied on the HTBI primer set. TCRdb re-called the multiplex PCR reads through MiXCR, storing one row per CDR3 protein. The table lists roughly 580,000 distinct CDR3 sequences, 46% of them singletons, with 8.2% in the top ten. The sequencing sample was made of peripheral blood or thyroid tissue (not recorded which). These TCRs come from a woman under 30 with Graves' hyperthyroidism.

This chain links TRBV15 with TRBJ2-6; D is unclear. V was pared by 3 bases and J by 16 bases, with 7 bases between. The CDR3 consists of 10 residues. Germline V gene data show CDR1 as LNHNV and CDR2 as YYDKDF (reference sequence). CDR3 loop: CATSSRGLTF. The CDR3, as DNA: TGTGCCACCAGCAGTAGAGGACTGACTTTC.

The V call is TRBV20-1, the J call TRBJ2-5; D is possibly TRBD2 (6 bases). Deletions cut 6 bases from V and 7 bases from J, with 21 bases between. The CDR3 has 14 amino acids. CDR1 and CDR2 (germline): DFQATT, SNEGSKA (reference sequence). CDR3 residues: CSAPRGTLRGTQYF. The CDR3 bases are TGCAGTGCCCCTCGAGGGACTCTCCGGGGGACCCAGTACTTC.

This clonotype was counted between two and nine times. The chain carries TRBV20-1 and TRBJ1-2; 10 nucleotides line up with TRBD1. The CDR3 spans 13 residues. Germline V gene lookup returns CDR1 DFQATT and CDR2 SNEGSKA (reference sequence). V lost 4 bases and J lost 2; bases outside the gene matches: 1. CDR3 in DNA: TGCAGTGCTATGGGACAGGGGAACTATGGCTACACCTTC. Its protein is CSAMGQGNYGYTF.

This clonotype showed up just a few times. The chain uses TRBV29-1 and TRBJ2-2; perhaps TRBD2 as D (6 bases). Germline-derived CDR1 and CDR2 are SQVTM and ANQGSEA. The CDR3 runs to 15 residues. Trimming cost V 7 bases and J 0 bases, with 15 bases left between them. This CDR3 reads CSAKTGTSNTGELFF. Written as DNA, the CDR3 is TGCAGCGCCAAGACCGGGACTTCGAACACCGGGGAGCTGTTTTTT.

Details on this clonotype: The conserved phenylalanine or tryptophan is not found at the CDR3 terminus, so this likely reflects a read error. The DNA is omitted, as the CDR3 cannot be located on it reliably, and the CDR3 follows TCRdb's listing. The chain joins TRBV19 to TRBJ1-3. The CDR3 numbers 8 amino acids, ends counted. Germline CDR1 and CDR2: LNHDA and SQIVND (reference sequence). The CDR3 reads CASRPWTS.

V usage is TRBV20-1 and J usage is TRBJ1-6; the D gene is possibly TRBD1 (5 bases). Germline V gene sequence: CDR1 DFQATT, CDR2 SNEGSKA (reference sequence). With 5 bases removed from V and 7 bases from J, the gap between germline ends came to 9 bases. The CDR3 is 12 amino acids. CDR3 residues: CSAQQGNSPLHF. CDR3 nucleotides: TGCAGTGCTCAGCAGGGAAATTCACCCCTCCACTTT.

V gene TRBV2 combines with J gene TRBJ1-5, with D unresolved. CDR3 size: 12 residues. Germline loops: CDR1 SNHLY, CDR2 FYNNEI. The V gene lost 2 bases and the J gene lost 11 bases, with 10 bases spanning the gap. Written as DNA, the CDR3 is TGTGCCAGCAGTGAATTGGGCCAGGCCCAGCATTTT. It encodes CASSELGQAQHF.

The CDR3 DNA sequence: TGCAGCGGGGGTGGTGGTCAGGCAAGCTACACCTTC. Encoded protein: CSGGGGQASYTF. J is TRBJ1-2 and V is TRBV29-1; D gene unclear. CDR3 length: 12 residues. The V end lost 7 bases, the J end lost 9 bases, and 18 bases lay between the germline ends. CDR1 is SQVTM and CDR2 is ANQGSEA in the germline V gene.

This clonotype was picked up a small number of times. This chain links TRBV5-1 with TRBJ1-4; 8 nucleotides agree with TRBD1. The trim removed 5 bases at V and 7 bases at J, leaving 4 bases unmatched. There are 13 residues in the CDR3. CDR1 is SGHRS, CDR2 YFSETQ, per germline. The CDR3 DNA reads TGCGCCAGCAGGACAGGGGCAGGTGAAAAACTGTTTTTT. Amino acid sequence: CASRTGAGEKLFF.

In DNA form, the CDR3 reads TGTGCCAGCAGCTCCGCGGCCTTGAACACTGAAGCTTTCTTT. Encoded protein: CASSSAALNTEAFF. The chain recombines TRBV7-8 with TRBJ1-1; D is unclear. Germline V CDR1 and CDR2: SGHVS, FQNEAQ. CDR3 length: 14 residues. Trimming shortened V by 4 bases and J by 0 bases, and 9 bases separated the two germline ends.

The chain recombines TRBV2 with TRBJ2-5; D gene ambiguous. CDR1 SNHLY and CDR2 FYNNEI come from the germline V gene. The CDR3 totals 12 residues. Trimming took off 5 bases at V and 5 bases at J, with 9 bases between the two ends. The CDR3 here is CASSLPFETQYF. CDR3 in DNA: TGTGCCAGCAGTCTACCTTTTGAGACCCAGTACTTC.

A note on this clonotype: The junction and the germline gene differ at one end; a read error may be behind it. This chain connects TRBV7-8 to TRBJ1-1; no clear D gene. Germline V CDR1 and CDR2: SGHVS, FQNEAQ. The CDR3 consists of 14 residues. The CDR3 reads CANSQSGKGTEAFF. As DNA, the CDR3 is TGTGCCAACAGCCAATCGGGGAAAGGGACTGAAGCTTTCTTT. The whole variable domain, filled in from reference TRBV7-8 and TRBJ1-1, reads GAGVSQSPRYKVAKRGQDVALRCDPISGHVSLFWYQQALGQGPEFLTYFQNEAQLDKSGLPSDRFFAERPEGSVSTLKIQRTQQEDSAVYLCANSQSGKGTEAFFGQGTRLTVV.

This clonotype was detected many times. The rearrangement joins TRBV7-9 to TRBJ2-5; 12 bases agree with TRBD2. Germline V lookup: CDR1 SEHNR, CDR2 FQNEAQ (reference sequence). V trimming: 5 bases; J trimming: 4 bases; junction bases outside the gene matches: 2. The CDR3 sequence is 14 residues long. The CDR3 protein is CASSKGLAGETQYF. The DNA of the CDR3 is TGTGCCAGCAGCAAGGGACTAGCGGGAGAGACCCAGTACTTC.

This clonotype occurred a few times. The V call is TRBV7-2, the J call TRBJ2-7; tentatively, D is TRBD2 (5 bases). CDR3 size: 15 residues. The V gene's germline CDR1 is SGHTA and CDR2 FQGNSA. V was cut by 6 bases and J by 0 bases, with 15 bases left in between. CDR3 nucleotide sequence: TGTGCCAGCAGTCAGACTAACGGTAGCTCCTACGAGCAGTACTTC. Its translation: CASSQTNGSSYEQYF.

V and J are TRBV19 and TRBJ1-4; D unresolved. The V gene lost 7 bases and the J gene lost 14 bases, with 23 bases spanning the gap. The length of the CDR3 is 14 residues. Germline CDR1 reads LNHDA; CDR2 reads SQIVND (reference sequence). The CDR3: CASKNRAESLLLFF. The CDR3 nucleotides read TGTGCCAGTAAAAACCGGGCAGAAAGTCTACTCCTGTTTTTT.

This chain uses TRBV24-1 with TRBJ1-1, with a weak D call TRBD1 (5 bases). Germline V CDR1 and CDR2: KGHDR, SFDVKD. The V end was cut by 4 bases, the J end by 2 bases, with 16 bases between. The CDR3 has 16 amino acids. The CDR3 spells CATSDPGRAGNTEAFF. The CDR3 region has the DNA TGTGCCACCAGTGACCCGGGACGAGCTGGAAACACTGAAGCTTTCTTT.